This entry features one T cell receptor beta chain sequence. Sequencing was performed with immunoSEQ multiplex PCR; in TCRdb, only in-frame clones are kept and a portion is missing. Of about 48,000 clones in the sample, 65% to 85% were seen once. The sample comes from a study of PD-L1 blockade in urothelial cancer. Study context: Median T cell yield per blood sample was more than 130,000 cells.

Time point given: peripheral blood 6 weeks after treatment start. Each patient's cancer was a locally advanced or metastatic urothelial carcinoma. A total of 1 to 8 samples per patient were collected pretreatment and on-treatment. The CDR3 spans 16 residues. The germline V and J ends were trimmed by 0 bases and 0 bases, with 9 bases remaining between them. CDR1 and CDR2 from the germline V gene are SGDLS and YYNGEE. This rearrangement joins TRBV9 to TRBJ2-2, with D possibly being TRBD2 (6 bases). This clonotype was obtained from a man aged 65 to 85 with urothelial cancer. The sequencing here drew on PBMCs, taken around atezolizumab (anti-PD-L1) treatment. As DNA, the CDR3 is TGTGCCAGCAGCGTAGGTCTAGCGTCGAACACCGGGGAGCTGTTTTTT. This encodes CASSVGLASNTGELFF.